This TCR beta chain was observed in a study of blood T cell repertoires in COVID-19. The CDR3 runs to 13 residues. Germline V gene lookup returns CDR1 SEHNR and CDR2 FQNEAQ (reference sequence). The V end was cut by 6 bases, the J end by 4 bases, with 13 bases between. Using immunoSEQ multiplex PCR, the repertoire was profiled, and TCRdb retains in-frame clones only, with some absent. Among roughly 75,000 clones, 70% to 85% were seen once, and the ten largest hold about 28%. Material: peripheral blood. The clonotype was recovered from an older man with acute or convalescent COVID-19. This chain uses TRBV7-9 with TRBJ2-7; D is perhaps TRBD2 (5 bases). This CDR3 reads CASRSSSSYEQYF. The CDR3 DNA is TGTGCCAGCAGATCATCTAGCTCATACGAGCAGTACTTC.